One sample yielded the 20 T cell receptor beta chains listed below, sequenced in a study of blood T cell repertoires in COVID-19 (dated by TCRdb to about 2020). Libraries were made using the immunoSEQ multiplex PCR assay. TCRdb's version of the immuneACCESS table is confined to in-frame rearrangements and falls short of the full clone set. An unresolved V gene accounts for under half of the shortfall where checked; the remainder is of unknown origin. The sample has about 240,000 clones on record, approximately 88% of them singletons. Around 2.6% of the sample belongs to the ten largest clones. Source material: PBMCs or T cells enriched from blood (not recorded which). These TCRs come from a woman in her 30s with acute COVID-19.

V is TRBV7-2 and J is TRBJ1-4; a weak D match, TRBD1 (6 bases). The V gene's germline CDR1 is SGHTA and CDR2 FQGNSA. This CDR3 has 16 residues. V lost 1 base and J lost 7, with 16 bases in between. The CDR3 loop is CASSLGGEGVGEKLFF. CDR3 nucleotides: TGTGCCAGCAGCTTAGGGGGTGAGGGGGTTGGTGAAAAACTGTTTTTT.

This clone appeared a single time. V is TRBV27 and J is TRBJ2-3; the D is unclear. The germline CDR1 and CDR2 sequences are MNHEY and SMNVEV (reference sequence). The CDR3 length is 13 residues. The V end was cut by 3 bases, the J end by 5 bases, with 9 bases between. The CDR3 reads CASSFSGRDTQYF. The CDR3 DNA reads TGTGCCAGCAGTTTTTCGGGTAGAGATACGCAGTATTTT.

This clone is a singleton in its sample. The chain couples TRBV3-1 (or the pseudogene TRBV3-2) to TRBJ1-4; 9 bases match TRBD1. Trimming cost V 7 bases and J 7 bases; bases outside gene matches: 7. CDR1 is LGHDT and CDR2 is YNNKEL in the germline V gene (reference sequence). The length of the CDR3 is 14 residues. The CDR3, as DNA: TGTGCCAGCACCCCGGGACAGGGAGGTGAAAAACTGTTTTTT. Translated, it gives CASTPGQGGEKLFF.

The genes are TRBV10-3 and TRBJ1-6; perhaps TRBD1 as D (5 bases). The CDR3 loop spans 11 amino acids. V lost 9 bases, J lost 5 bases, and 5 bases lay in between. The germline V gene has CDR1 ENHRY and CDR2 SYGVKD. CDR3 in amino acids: CAIGDNSPLHF. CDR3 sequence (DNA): TGTGCCATAGGGGATAATTCACCCCTCCACTTT.

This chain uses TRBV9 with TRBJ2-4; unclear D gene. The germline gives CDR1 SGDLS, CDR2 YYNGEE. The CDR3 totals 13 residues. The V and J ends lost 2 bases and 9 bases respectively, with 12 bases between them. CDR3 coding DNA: TGTGCCAGCAGCGTGAGTTCTGAGGCCATTCAGTACTTC. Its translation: CASSVSSEAIQYF. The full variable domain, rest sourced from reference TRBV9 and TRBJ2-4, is DSGVTQTPKHLITATGQRVTLRCSPRSGDLSVYWYQQSLDQGLQFLIQYYNGEERAKGNILERFSAQQFPDLHSELNLSSLELGDSALYFCASSVSSEAIQYFGAGTRLSVL.

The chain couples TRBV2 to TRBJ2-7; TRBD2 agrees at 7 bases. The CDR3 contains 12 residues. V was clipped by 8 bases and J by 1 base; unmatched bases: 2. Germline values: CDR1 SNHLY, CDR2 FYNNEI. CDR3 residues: CASVGGSYEQYF. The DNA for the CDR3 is TGTGCCAGCGTCGGGGGGTCCTACGAGCAGTACTTC.

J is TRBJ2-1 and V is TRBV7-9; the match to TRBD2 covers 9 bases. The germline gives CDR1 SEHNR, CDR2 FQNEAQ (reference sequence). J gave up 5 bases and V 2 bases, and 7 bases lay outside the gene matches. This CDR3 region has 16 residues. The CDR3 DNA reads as TGTGCCAGCAGCTTATCCGCGGGGGGGCCTCACAATGAGCAGTTCTTC. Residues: CASSLSAGGPHNEQFF. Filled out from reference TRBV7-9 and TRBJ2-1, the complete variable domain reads DTGVSQNPRHKITKRGQNVTFRCDPISEHNRLYWYRQTLGQGPEFLTYFQNEAQLEKSRLLSDRFSAERPKGSFSTLEIQRTEQGDSAMYLCASSLSAGGPHNEQFFGPGTRLTVL.

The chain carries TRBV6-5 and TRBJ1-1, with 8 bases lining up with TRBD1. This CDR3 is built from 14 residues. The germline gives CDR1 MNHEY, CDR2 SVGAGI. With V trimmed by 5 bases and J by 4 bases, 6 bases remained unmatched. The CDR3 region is CASSRDRWVTEAFF. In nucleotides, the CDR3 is TGTGCCAGCAGTCGGGACAGGTGGGTCACTGAAGCTTTCTTT.

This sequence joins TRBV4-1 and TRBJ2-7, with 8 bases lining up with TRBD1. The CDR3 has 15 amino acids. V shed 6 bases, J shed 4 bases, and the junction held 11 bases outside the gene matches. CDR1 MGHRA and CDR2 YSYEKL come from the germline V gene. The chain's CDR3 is CASSRIQGARYEQYF. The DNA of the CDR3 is TGCGCCAGCAGTCGCATTCAGGGGGCCAGATACGAGCAGTACTTC.

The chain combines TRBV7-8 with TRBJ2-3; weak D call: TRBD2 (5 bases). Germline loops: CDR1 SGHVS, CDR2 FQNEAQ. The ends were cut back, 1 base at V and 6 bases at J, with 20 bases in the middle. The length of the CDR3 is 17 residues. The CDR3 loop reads CASSLVPTGSNTDTQYF. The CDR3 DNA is TGTGCCAGCAGCTTAGTCCCTACGGGGAGTAACACGGATACGCAGTATTTT.

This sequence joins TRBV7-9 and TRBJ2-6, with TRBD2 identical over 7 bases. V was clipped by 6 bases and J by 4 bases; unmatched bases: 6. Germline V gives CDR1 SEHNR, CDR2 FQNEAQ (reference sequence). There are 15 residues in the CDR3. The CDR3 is CASSRGEGGANVLTF. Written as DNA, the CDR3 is TGTGCCAGCAGTCGTGGGGAGGGAGGGGCCAACGTCCTGACTTTC.

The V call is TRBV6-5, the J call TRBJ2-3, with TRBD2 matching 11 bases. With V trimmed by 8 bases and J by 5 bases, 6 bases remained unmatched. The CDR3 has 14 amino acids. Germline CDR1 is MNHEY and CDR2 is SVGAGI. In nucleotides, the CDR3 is TGTGCCAGCGGACTAGCGGGCCTTATAGATACGCAGTATTTT. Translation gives CASGLAGLIDTQYF.

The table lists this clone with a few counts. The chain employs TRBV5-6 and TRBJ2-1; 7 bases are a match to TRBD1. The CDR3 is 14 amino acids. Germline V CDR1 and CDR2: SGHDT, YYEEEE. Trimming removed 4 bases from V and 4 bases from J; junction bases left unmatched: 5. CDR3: CASSARDSYNEQFF. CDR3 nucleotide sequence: TGTGCCAGCAGCGCCCGGGACAGTTACAATGAGCAGTTCTTC.

The CDR3 DNA is TGTGCCAGTAGTATAGGACAGTTATCCTATGGCTACACCTTC. As protein: CASSIGQLSYGYTF. The chain couples TRBV19 to TRBJ1-2; D might be TRBD1 (5 bases). V was pared by 1 base and J by 4 bases, with 10 bases between. Germline V gene sequence: CDR1 LNHDA, CDR2 SQIVND (reference sequence). The CDR3 length is 14 residues.

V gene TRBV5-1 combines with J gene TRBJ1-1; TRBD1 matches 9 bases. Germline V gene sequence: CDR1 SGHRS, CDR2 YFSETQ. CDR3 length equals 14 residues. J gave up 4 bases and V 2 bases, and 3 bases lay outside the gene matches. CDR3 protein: CASSFAQGATEAFF. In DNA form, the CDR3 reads TGCGCCAGCAGCTTCGCACAGGGGGCCACTGAAGCTTTCTTT.

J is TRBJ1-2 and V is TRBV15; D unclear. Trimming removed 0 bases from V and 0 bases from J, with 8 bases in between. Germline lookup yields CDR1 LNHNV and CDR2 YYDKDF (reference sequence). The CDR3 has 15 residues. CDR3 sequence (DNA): TGTGCCACCAGCAGAGAAATTACAGCTAACTATGGCTACACCTTC. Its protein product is CATSREITANYGYTF. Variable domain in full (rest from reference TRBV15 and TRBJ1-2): DAMVIQNPRYQVTQFGKPVTLSCSQTLNHNVMYWYQQKSSQAPKLLFHYYDKDFNNEADTPDNFQSRRPNTSFCFLDIRSPGLGDTAMYLCATSREITANYGYTFGSGTRLTVV.

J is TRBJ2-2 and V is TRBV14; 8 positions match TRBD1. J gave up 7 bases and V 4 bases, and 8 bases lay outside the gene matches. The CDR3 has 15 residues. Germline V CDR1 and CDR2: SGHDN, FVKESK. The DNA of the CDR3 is TGTGCCAGCAGCCCCTGGACAGGGCTGGTCGGGGAGCTGTTTTTT. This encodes CASSPWTGLVGELFF. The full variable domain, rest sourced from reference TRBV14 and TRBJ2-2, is EAGVTQFPSHSVIEKGQTVTLRCDPISGHDNLYWYRRVMGKEIKFLLHFVKESKQDESGMPNNRFLAERTGGTYSTLKVQPAELEDSGVYFCASSPWTGLVGELFFGEGSRLTVL.

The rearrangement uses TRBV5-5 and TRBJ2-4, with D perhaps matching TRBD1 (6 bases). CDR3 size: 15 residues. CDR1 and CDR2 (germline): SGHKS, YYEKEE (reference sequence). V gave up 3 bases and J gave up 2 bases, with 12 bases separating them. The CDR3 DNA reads TGTGCCAGCAGCTACACCACAGGGCCCAAAAACATTCAGTACTTC. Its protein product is CASSYTTGPKNIQYF.

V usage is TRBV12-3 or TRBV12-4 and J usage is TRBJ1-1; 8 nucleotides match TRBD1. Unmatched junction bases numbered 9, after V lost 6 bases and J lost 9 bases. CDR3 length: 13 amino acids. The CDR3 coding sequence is TGTGCCAGCAGAGGACAGGGTCCCCGTAAAGCTTTCTTT. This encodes CASRGQGPRKAFF.

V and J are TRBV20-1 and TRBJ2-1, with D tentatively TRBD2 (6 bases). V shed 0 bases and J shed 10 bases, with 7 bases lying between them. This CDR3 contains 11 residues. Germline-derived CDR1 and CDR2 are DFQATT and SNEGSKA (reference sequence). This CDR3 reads CSARERGEQFF. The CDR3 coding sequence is TGCAGTGCTAGAGAGCGGGGAGAGCAGTTCTTC.